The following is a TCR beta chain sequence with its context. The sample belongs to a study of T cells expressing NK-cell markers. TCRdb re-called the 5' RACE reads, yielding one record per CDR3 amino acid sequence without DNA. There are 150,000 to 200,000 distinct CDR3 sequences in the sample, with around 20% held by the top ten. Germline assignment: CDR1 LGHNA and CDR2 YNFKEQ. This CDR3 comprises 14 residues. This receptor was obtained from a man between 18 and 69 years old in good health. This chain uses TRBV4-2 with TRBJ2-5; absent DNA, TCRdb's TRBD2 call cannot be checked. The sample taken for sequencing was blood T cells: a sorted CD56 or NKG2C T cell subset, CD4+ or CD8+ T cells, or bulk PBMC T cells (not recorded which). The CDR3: CASSQDTSEETQYF.